The present TCR beta chain was sequenced within a study of blood T cell repertoires in COVID-19. The CDR3 sequence is 17 residues long. Germline V gene data show CDR1 as MNHEY and CDR2 as SMNVEV (reference sequence). Trimming shortened V by 1 base and J by 3 bases, and 13 bases separated the two germline ends. In the original analysis: Reference gene primer amplification in the assay estimated nucleated cell counts. Assay used: immunoSEQ multiplex PCR; TCRdb lists only in-frame clones, some missing. That table furnishes V, J and clone size, whereas the DNA furnished D and trimming. Of about 170,000 clones listed, 84% are singletons.

The receptor was derived from a woman of 80 years or more with COVID-19, enrolled during active disease. Material for sequencing was peripheral blood. The chain is built from TRBV27 and TRBJ1-6, with D hard to call. Here the CDR3 DNA reads TGTGCCAGCAGTTTATTCGGGTACGGGGACTATAATTCACCCCTCCACTTT. Translating it yields CASSLFGYGDYNSPLHF.